This T cell receptor (beta chain) comes out of a study of blood T cell repertoires in COVID-19. Sequencing used immunoSEQ multiplex PCR; TCRdb keeps in-frame clones, though not all of them. This table holds 180,000 or so clones, roughly 81% found once. The CDR3 contains 13 residues. The germline CDR1 and CDR2 sequences are MDHEN and SYDVKM. V was trimmed by 6 bases and J by 3 bases, leaving 12 bases between them. The chain is built from TRBV28 and TRBJ2-7; D is perhaps TRBD2 (6 bases). Sequencing was done on a sample of peripheral blood. The receptor comes from a woman aged 40 to 49 with COVID-19, enrolled during active disease. CDR3 nucleotides: TGTGCCAGCAGCCCGGGACTCATCTACGAGCAGTACTTC. It is translated as CASSPGLIYEQYF. The full variable domain, in which reference TRBV28 and TRBJ2-7 provide the parts outside the CDR3, is DVKVTQSSRYLVKRTGEKVFLECVQDMDHENMFWYRQDPGLGLRLIYFSYDVKMKEKGDIPEGYSVSREKKERFSLILESASTNQTSMYLCASSPGLIYEQYFGPGTRLTVT.